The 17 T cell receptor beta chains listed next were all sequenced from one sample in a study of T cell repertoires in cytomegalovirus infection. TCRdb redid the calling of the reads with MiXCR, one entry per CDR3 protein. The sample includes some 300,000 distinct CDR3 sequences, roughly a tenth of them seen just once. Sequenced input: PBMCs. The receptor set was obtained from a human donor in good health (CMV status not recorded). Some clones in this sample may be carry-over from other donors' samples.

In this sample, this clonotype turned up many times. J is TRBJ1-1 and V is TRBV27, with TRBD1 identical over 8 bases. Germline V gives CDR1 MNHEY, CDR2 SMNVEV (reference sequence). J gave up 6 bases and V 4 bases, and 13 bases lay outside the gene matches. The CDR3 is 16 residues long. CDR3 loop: CASSYLLRQGKAEAFF. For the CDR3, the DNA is TGTGCCAGCAGTTACCTCCTCCGACAGGGGAAGGCTGAAGCTTTCTTT.

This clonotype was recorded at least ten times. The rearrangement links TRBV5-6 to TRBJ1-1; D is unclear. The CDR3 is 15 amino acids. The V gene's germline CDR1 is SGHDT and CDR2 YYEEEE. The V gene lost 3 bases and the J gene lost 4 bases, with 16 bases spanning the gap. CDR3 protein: CASSSGPVVVTEAFF. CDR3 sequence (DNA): TGTGCCAGCAGCTCGGGTCCGGTGGTGGTCACTGAAGCTTTCTTT.

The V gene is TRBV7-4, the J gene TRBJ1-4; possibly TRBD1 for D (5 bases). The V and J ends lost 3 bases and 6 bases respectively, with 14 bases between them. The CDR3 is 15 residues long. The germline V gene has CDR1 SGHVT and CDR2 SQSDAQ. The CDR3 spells CASSFVQGQDEKLFF. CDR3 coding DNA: TGTGCCAGCAGCTTCGTCCAGGGCCAGGATGAAAAACTGTTTTTT.

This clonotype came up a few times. The CDR3 nucleotides read TGTGCCAGCTCACCAGGGAGCTCCGGGCTCAATTCACCCCTCCACTTT. It translates to CASSPGSSGLNSPLHF. V and J are TRBV18 and TRBJ1-6, with D uncertain. V lost 2 bases to trimming and J lost 7 bases, with 15 bases between them. Germline V gene lookup returns CDR1 KGHSH and CDR2 LQKENI. There are 16 residues in the CDR3. Complete variable domain (other parts from reference TRBV18 and TRBJ1-6): NAGVMQNPRHLVRRRGQEARLRCSPMKGHSHVYWYRQLPEEGLKFMVYLQKENIIDESGMPKERFSAEFPKEGPSILRIQQVVRGDSAAYFCASSPGSSGLNSPLHFGNGTRLTVT.

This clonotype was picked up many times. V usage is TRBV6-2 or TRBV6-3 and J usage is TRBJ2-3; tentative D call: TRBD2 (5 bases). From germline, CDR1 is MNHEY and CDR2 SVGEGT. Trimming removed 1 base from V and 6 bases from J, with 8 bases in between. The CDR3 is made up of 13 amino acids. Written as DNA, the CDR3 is TGTGCCAGCAGTTACTTTAAGCGGGATACGCAGTATTTT. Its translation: CASSYFKRDTQYF.

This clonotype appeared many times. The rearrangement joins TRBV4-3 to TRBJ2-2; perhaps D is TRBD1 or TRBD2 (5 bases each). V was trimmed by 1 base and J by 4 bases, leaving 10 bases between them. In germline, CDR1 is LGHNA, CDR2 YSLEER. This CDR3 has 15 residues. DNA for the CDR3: TGCGCCAGCAGCCAAGCGAAGGGGAGCACCGGGGAGCTGTTTTTT. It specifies CASSQAKGSTGELFF.

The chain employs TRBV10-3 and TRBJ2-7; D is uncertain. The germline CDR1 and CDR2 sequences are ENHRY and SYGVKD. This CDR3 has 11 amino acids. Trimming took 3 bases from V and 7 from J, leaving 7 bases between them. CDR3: CAISDGGEQYV. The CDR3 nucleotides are TGTGCCATCAGTGACGGTGGGGAGCAGTACGTC.

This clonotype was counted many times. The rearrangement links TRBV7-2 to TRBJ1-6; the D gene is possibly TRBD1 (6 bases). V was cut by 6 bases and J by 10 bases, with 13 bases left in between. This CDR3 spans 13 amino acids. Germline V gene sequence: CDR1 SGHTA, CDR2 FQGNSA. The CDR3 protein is CASSFYRESPLHF. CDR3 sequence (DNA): TGTGCCAGCAGTTTCTACAGGGAATCACCCCTCCACTTT.

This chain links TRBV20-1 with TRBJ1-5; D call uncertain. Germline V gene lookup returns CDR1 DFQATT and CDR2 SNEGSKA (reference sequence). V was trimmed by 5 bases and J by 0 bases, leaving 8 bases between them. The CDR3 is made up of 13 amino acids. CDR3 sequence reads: CSARGPSNQPQHF. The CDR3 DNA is TGCAGTGCTCGGGGTCCTAGCAATCAGCCCCAGCATTTT.

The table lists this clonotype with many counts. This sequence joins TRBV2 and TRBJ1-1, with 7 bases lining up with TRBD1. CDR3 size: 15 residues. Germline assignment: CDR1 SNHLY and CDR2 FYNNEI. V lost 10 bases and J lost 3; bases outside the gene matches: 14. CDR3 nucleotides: TGTGCCATCGTTGAGAGGGCAGGGGGAGACACTGAAGCTTTCTTT. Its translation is CAIVERAGGDTEAFF.

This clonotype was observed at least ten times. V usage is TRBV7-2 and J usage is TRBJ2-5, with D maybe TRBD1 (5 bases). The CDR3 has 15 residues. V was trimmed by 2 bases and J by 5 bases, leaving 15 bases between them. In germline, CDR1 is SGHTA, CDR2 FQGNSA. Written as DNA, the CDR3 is TGTGCCAGCAGCTTAATGTGGGGCAGTATCGAGACCCAGTACTTC. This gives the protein CASSLMWGSIETQYF.

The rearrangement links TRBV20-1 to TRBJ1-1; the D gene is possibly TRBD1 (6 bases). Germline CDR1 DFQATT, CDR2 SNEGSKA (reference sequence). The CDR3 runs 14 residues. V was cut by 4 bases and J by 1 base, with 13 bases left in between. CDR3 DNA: TGCAGTGCTAAGACAGGTCCTGCGAACACTGAAGCTTTCTTT. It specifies CSAKTGPANTEAFF.

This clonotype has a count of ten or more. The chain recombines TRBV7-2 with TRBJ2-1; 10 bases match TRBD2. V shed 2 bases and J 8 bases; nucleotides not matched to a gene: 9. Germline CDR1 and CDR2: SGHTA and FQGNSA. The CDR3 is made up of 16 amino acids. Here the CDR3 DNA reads TGTGCCAGCAGCTTAATAAGCGGGGGGGCCCGGGATGAGCAGTTCTTC. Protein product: CASSLISGGARDEQFF.

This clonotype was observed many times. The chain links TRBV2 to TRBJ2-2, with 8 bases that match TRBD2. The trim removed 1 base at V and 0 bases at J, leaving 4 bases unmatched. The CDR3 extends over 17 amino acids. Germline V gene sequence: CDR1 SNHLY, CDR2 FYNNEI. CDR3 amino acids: CASSEVGLETNTGELFF. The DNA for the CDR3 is TGTGCCAGCAGTGAAGTGGGACTAGAGACGAACACCGGGGAGCTGTTTTTT.

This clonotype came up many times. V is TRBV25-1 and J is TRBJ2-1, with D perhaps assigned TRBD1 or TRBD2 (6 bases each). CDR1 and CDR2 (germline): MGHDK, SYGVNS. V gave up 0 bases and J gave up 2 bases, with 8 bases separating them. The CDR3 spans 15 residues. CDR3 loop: CASSEYGGPYNEQFF. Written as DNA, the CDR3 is TGTGCCAGCAGTGAATATGGGGGGCCCTACAATGAGCAGTTCTTC.

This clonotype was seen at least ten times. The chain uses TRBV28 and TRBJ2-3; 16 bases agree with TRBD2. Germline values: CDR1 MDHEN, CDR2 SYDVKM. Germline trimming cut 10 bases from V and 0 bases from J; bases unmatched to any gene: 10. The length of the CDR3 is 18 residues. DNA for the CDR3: TGTGCCACTCAGGGACTAGCGGGGGGGCCCAGGAGCACAGATACGCAGTATTTT. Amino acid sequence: CATQGLAGGPRSTDTQYF.

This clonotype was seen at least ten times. The CDR3 region is CASSPSHHPRQGSEAFF. CDR3 nucleotide sequence: TGTGCCAGCAGCCCAAGCCACCACCCGAGACAGGGATCTGAAGCTTTCTTT. The genes are TRBV11-1 and TRBJ1-1; 7 positions match TRBD1. CDR1 is SGHAT, CDR2 FQDESV, per germline (reference sequence). Trimming cost V 5 bases and J 6 bases; bases outside gene matches: 18. The CDR3 consists of 17 residues.